One and the same sample provided the 32 T cell receptor beta chains below, sequenced in a study of a mutant IDH1 vaccine in newly diagnosed glioma listed by TCRdb under 2021. Their antigen targets remain unknown. The library was produced with the immunoSEQ multiplex PCR assay. Drawn from immuneACCESS, this table holds only the in-frame rearrangements with V and J called that TCRdb kept. Clones are partly lost; checked studies trace under half to an unresolved V gene and leave the rest unexplained. Within this sample are roughly 50,000 clones, with roughly 80% of them counted one time only. The ten largest account for over 6.5% of the sample. The sample's time point label, decoded: week 35, safety follow-up. Each vaccine dose was 300 ug of a 20-mer mutant IDH1 peptide in Montanide, given subcutaneously with topical imiquimod. The sample was PBMCs, taken from a glioma patient whose treatment included an IDH1 peptide vaccine. The receptors derive from a man aged 40-50 years with glioma.

This clone was seen a single time. The CDR3 DNA sequence: TGTGCCAGCAGTTACTCGGGGGGACTCCTGTTTTTT. Translation gives CASSYSGGLLFF. This chain connects TRBV6-5 to TRBJ1-4; tentative D call: TRBD1 (5 bases). Deletions cut 0 bases from V and 14 bases from J, with 10 bases between. The CDR3 runs 12 residues. The germline V gene encodes CDR1 MNHEY and CDR2 SVGAGI.

The gene calls are TRBV5-1 and TRBJ2-3, with D possibly matching TRBD2 (5 bases). Germline-derived CDR1 and CDR2 are SGHRS and YFSETQ. V was clipped by 0 bases and J by 0 bases, with 8 bases between them. The CDR3 length is 15 residues. DNA for the CDR3: TGCGCCAGCAGCTTGGAGCGGCCTAGCACAGATACGCAGTATTTT. It specifies CASSLERPSTDTQYF.

The chain carries TRBV6-5 and TRBJ2-5; maybe TRBD2 (5 bases). V lost 7 bases and J lost 4, with 13 bases in between. This CDR3 has 13 amino acids. CDR1 is MNHEY, CDR2 SVGAGI, per germline. The CDR3 sequence: CASTLGRGETQYF. CDR3 DNA sequence: TGTGCCAGCACCCTTGGCCGGGGAGAGACCCAGTACTTC.

The chain employs TRBV6-1 and TRBJ2-7, with 8 bases that match TRBD1. Trimming at V came to 5 bases and at J to 4 bases, leaving 10 bases not matched to a gene. This CDR3 contains 15 residues. Germline V gene data show CDR1 as MNHNS and CDR2 as SASEGT. As DNA, the CDR3 is TGTGCCAGCAGTTCGCACCTACAGGGGGTTTACGAGCAGTACTTC. Amino acid sequence: CASSSHLQGVYEQYF.

This chain uses TRBV9 with TRBJ2-1; unclear D gene. Germline loops: CDR1 SGDLS, CDR2 YYNGEE. The CDR3 has 14 residues. V was pared by 0 bases and J by 8 bases, with 12 bases between. The CDR3 DNA reads TGTGCCAGCAGCGTAGGACACCCGGTCCATGAGCAGTTCTTC. The encoded protein is CASSVGHPVHEQFF. Variable domain in full (rest from reference TRBV9 and TRBJ2-1): DSGVTQTPKHLITATGQRVTLRCSPRSGDLSVYWYQQSLDQGLQFLIQYYNGEERAKGNILERFSAQQFPDLHSELNLSSLELGDSALYFCASSVGHPVHEQFFGPGTRLTVL.

In nucleotides, the CDR3 is TGCGCCAGCAGCCCCCGGGGGACCGACAGGGGGATTAGCGAGACCCAGTACTTC. Translating it yields CASSPRGTDRGISETQYF. This chain connects TRBV4-1 to TRBJ2-5; 9 nucleotides align to TRBD1. Unmatched junction bases numbered 17, after V lost 4 bases and J lost 5 bases. CDR1 MGHRA and CDR2 YSYEKL come from the germline V gene. The CDR3 covers 18 residues.

The V and J genes are TRBV9 and TRBJ2-2; D perhaps matches TRBD1 (6 bases). With 4 bases removed from V and 5 bases from J, the gap between germline ends came to 18 bases. The CDR3 is made up of 16 amino acids. Germline V CDR1 and CDR2: SGDLS, YYNGEE. The CDR3 spells CASSSLRGSSTGELFF. CDR3 in DNA: TGTGCCAGCAGCTCCCTAAGGGGGTCAAGTACCGGGGAGCTGTTTTTT.

The CDR3 is CASSPPGGTYEQYF. As DNA, the CDR3 is TGTGCCAGCTCACCACCTGGGGGGACCTACGAGCAGTACTTC. The chain joins TRBV18 to TRBJ2-7; weak D call: TRBD2 (6 bases). Trimming pared 0 bases from V and 2 bases from J, leaving 8 bases between. Germline V CDR1 and CDR2: KGHSH, LQKENI. The CDR3 spans 14 residues.

The chain is built from TRBV2 and TRBJ1-1, with 9 bases aligning to TRBD1. From germline, CDR1 is SNHLY and CDR2 FYNNEI. This CDR3 contains 13 residues. V was clipped by 6 bases and J by 6 bases; unmatched bases: 5. The CDR3 here is CASSRDRDPEAFF. CDR3 in DNA: TGTGCCAGCAGCCGGGACAGGGACCCTGAAGCTTTCTTT.

This chain uses TRBV5-6 with TRBJ1-3; D possibly corresponds to TRBD1 (6 bases). V was trimmed by 1 base and J by 3 bases, leaving 17 bases between them. This CDR3 contains 17 residues. Germline CDR1 and CDR2: SGHDT and YYEEEE. The CDR3 region has the DNA TGTGCCAGCAGCTTGTCCGGTTCGGCAGGGGATGGAAACACCATATATTTT. The encoded protein is CASSLSGSAGDGNTIYF.

CDR3 sequence (DNA): TGTGCCAGCAGCTTAAACAGCCTATATGGCTACACCTTC. This translates into CASSLNSLYGYTF. V is TRBV7-9 and J is TRBJ1-2; D call uncertain. This CDR3 region has 13 residues. Germline V gives CDR1 SEHNR, CDR2 FQNEAQ (reference sequence). V dropped 2 bases and J dropped 5 bases, with 9 bases sitting between them.

This clone appeared a few times. This chain links TRBV7-3 with TRBJ2-3; 9 nucleotides line up with TRBD2. After removal of 0 bases from V and 3 bases from J, the junction contained 1 base not matched to a gene. This CDR3 is 15 amino acids long. Germline loops: CDR1 SGHTA, CDR2 FQGTGA. The CDR3 loop is CASSLTSGGTDTQYF. DNA for the CDR3: TGTGCCAGCAGCTTAACTAGCGGGGGAACAGATACGCAGTATTTT.

This sequence joins TRBV18 and TRBJ2-1, with D hard to call. Germline CDR1 reads KGHSH; CDR2 reads LQKENI. This CDR3 is 12 amino acids long. Trimming removed 0 bases from V and 6 bases from J, with 3 bases in between. The CDR3 loop is CASSPPLNEQFF. CDR3 DNA sequence: TGTGCCAGCTCACCACCGCTCAATGAGCAGTTCTTC.

The chain combines TRBV7-2 with TRBJ1-1; a possible D gene is TRBD1 (5 bases). The CDR3 runs to 14 residues. Germline V gene lookup returns CDR1 SGHTA and CDR2 FQGNSA. Trimming shortened V by 3 bases and J by 4 bases, and 12 bases separated the two germline ends. CDR3: CASSFGGWGTEAFF. In DNA form, the CDR3 reads TGTGCCAGCAGCTTTGGGGGGTGGGGCACTGAAGCTTTCTTT.

This clone was observed a single time. The chain recombines TRBV5-1 with TRBJ2-5, with D unresolved. The ends were cut back, 2 bases at V and 7 bases at J, with 18 bases in the middle. The CDR3 has 15 amino acids. Germline CDR1 reads SGHRS; CDR2 reads YFSETQ. The CDR3 DNA sequence: TGCGCCAGCAGCTTACGACAATCAAGGGAAGGGACCCAGTACTTC. It codes for CASSLRQSREGTQYF.

Comments on this clone: The junction shows a germline mismatch at one end, possibly a read error. The chain has TRBV7-2 and TRBJ1-3, with D hard to call. Germline-derived CDR1 and CDR2 are SGHTA and FQGNSA. The CDR3 contains 13 residues. CDR3 amino acids: CASGFKGGNTIYF. CDR3 bases: TGTGCCAGCGGCTTCAAGGGAGGAAACACCATATATTTT.

The chain combines TRBV5-1 with TRBJ2-3, with D unclear. The CDR3 runs 12 residues. V was clipped by 2 bases and J by 5 bases, with 6 bases between them. Germline CDR1 is SGHRS and CDR2 is YFSETQ. CDR3 DNA: TGCGCCAGCAGCTTCGAAAGAGATACGCAGTATTTT. Translation gives CASSFERDTQYF.

This clone was seen a handful of times. V is TRBV7-2 and J is TRBJ2-5; TRBD2 agrees at 12 bases. There are 18 residues in the CDR3. V shed 1 base and J 2 bases; nucleotides not matched to a gene: 8. In germline, CDR1 is SGHTA, CDR2 FQGNSA. The CDR3 region is CASSLGLAGGRRQETQYF. The CDR3 DNA sequence: TGTGCCAGCAGCTTAGGCCTAGCGGGGGGGCGGAGGCAAGAGACCCAGTACTTC.

Many counts were recorded for this clone. The V gene is TRBV2, the J gene TRBJ1-1; D is uncertain. Deletions cut 2 bases from V and 0 bases from J, with 10 bases between. CDR1 is SNHLY and CDR2 is FYNNEI in the germline V gene. The CDR3 is 15 residues long. The CDR3 loop is CASSERPRLNTEAFF. CDR3 sequence (DNA): TGTGCCAGCAGTGAACGGCCGAGGCTGAACACTGAAGCTTTCTTT.

The chain couples TRBV5-4 to TRBJ2-7; weak D call: TRBD2 (6 bases). This CDR3 contains 14 residues. CDR1 SGHNT and CDR2 YYREEE come from the germline V gene (reference sequence). Trimming left V 4 bases short and J 6 bases short, with 17 bases between. The CDR3 DNA is TGTGCCAGCAGCCCAAGACTAGACCTTAGCGAGCAGTACTTC. It is translated as CASSPRLDLSEQYF.

This clone occurred a few times. The chain links TRBV5-1 to TRBJ1-1; D is unresolved. The V and J ends lost 0 bases and 5 bases respectively, with 11 bases between them. From germline, CDR1 is SGHRS and CDR2 YFSETQ. This CDR3 spans 14 amino acids. The CDR3, as DNA: TGCGCCAGCAGCTTGGGAGTGGCGGAGACTGAAGCTTTCTTT. Its protein is CASSLGVAETEAFF.

The chain recombines TRBV5-1 with TRBJ1-2, with D possibly TRBD1 on 5 matching bases. The CDR3 has 15 amino acids. From germline, CDR1 is SGHRS and CDR2 YFSETQ. Deletions cut 0 bases from V and 4 bases from J, with 13 bases between. This CDR3 is CASSLGGETRYGYTF. The CDR3 region has the DNA TGCGCCAGCAGCTTGGGGGGCGAGACTCGCTATGGCTACACCTTC.

The chain recombines TRBV5-8 with TRBJ1-2; D gene unclear. CDR3 length: 18 residues. The V and J ends lost 0 bases and 0 bases respectively, with 18 bases between them. Germline values: CDR1 SGHTS, CDR2 YDEGEE. CDR3 protein: CASSLGVRLGLTNYGYTF. CDR3 bases: TGTGCCAGCAGCTTGGGAGTAAGGTTGGGTCTCACTAACTATGGCTACACCTTC. Together with reference TRBV5-8 and TRBJ1-2, the CDR3 gives the full variable domain: EAGVTQSPTHLIKTRGQQATLRCSPISGHTSVYWYQQALGLGLQFLLWYDEGEERNRGNFPPRFSGRQFPNYSSELNVNALELEDSALYLCASSLGVRLGLTNYGYTFGSGTRLTVV.

This clone showed up just once. The V and J genes are TRBV27 and TRBJ2-7, with TRBD1 identical over 7 bases. Germline CDR1 is MNHEY and CDR2 is SMNVEV (reference sequence). The CDR3 is 16 amino acids. V trimming: 5 bases; J trimming: 0 bases; junction bases outside the gene matches: 10. In DNA form, the CDR3 reads TGTGCCAGCAGTCCAAGGACAGGAGGAAGCTCCTACGAGCAGTACTTC. The encoded protein is CASSPRTGGSSYEQYF.

This clone came up a few times. The chain carries TRBV4-2 and TRBJ2-3; D unclear. This CDR3 contains 16 residues. Between the trimmed V and J ends, which lost 0 bases and 4 bases, there was a span of 14 bases. The germline V gene has CDR1 LGHNA and CDR2 YNFKEQ. CDR3 protein: CASSQEMRVAADTQYF. In nucleotides, the CDR3 is TGTGCCAGCAGCCAAGAGATGAGAGTAGCCGCAGATACGCAGTATTTT.

The gene calls are TRBV19 and TRBJ1-3, with no clear D. Trimming shortened V by 6 bases and J by 4 bases, and 16 bases separated the two germline ends. The CDR3 consists of 15 residues. From germline, CDR1 is LNHDA and CDR2 SQIVND (reference sequence). The CDR3 spells CASRPREGYGNTIYF. The CDR3 nucleotides read TGTGCCAGTAGGCCTCGGGAGGGATACGGAAACACCATATATTTT.

The chain carries TRBV29-1 and TRBJ1-1; 7 bases align to TRBD1. V gave up 0 bases and J gave up 3 bases; unmatched junction bases: 4. The length of the CDR3 is 14 residues. Per the germline V gene, CDR1 is SQVTM and CDR2 is ANQGSEA. The CDR3: CSVEETGSYTEAFF. DNA of the CDR3: TGCAGCGTTGAAGAGACAGGGTCGTACACTGAAGCTTTCTTT. Together with reference TRBV29-1 and TRBJ1-1, the CDR3 gives the full variable domain: SAVISQKPSRDICQRGTSLTIQCQVDSQVTMMFWYRQQPGQSLTLIATANQGSEATYESGFVIDKFPISRPNLTFSTLTVSNMSPEDSSIYLCSVEETGSYTEAFFGQGTRLTVV.

The chain couples TRBV19 to TRBJ2-3; 12 nucleotides align to TRBD2. The CDR3 runs 16 residues. Germline V gene sequence: CDR1 LNHDA, CDR2 SQIVND (reference sequence). V shed 5 bases and J 4 bases; nucleotides not matched to a gene: 7. This CDR3 reads CASSETSGGSADTQYF. CDR3 nucleotide sequence: TGTGCCAGTAGTGAGACTAGCGGGGGTAGCGCAGATACGCAGTATTTT.

The rearrangement links TRBV6-6 to TRBJ1-4; 7 bases line up with TRBD1. Germline lookup yields CDR1 MNHNY and CDR2 SVGAGI (reference sequence). This CDR3 contains 14 residues. Unmatched junction bases numbered 7, after V lost 6 bases and J lost 6 bases. The CDR3 coding sequence is TGTGCCAGCAGCCAGACAGGGTTAGATGAAAAACTGTTTTTT. Translating it yields CASSQTGLDEKLFF.

The rearrangement links TRBV7-8 to TRBJ1-2; TRBD1 might be the D (6 bases). The V and J ends lost 5 bases and 8 bases respectively, with 15 bases between them. This CDR3 is built from 13 residues. CDR1 and CDR2 (germline): SGHVS, FQNEAQ. CDR3 sequence: CASSRRGPWGYTF. In DNA, the CDR3 is TGTGCCAGCAGCCGCAGGGGTCCCTGGGGCTACACCTTC.

The count of this clone is one. This rearrangement joins TRBV20-1 to TRBJ2-7; D unclear. The CDR3 totals 10 residues. Germline V CDR1 and CDR2: DFQATT, SNEGSKA (reference sequence). The V end lost 6 bases, the J end lost 3 bases, and 6 bases lay between the germline ends. The CDR3 spells CSAGGYEQYF. In DNA form, the CDR3 reads TGCAGTGCCGGCGGCTACGAGCAGTACTTC.

V usage is TRBV2 and J usage is TRBJ2-7; D not certain. The CDR3 extends over 12 amino acids. In germline, CDR1 is SNHLY, CDR2 FYNNEI. Trimming pared 11 bases from V and 5 bases from J, leaving 16 bases between. The CDR3 sequence is CASTPSGHEQYF. DNA for the CDR3: TGTGCCTCCACGCCCTCCGGCCACGAGCAGTACTTC. The full variable domain, its missing parts supplied by reference TRBV2 and TRBJ2-7, is EPEVTQTPSHQVTQMGQEVILRCVPISNHLYFYWYRQILGQKVEFLVSFYNNEISEKSEIFDDQFSVERPDGSNFTLKIRSTKLEDSAMYFCASTPSGHEQYFGPGTRLTVT.